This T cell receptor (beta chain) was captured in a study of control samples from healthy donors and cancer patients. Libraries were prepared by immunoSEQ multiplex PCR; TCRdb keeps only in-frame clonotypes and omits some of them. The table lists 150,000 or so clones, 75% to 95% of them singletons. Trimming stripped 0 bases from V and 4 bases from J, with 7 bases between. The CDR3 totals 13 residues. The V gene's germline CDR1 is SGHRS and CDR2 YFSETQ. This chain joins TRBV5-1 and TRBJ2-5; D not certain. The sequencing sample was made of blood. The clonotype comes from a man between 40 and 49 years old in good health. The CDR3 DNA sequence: TGCGCCAGCAGCTTGGTTGTTGGAGAGACCCAGTACTTC. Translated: CASSLVVGETQYF.